This is a list of T cell receptor beta chains from one sample in a study of identifying expanded T cells in peripheral blood. Sequenced by immunoSEQ multiplex PCR; TCRdb stores in-frame clones only, minus some. The table has tens of thousands of clones, 88% seen once. The sequenced material came from blood. These receptors were obtained from a person between 18 and 69 years old in good health. The CDR3 runs from the conserved cysteine through the conserved F or W. The order of the fields is D gene, V gene, clone size, J gene, CDR3 length, CDR3 DNA, CDR3 protein. The D gene is left open where the match is weak. Size is omitted from some rows. Given values are once, few, many or a class for expanded clones.

d_gene: TRBD1
v_gene: TRBV5-1
abundance: .
j_gene: TRBJ2-3
len: 14
CDR3nt: TGCGCCAGCAGCTTTGGACAGGGGACAGATACGCAGTATTTT
CDR3aa: CASSFGQGTDTQYF

d_gene: TRBD1
v_gene: TRBV5-1
abundance: .
j_gene: TRBJ1-1
len: 14
CDR3nt: TGCGCCAGCAGCTGGGTAGGGACAGGGCGTGAAGCTTTCTTT
CDR3aa: CASSWVGTGREAFF

d_gene: .
v_gene: TRBV4-3
abundance: .
j_gene: TRBJ1-6
len: 15
CDR3nt: TGCGCCAGCAGAGGGAGTCTTGACTATAATTCACCCCTCCACTTT
CDR3aa: CASRGSLDYNSPLHF

d_gene: .
v_gene: TRBV7-2
abundance: once
j_gene: TRBJ2-1
len: 16
CDR3nt: TGTGCCAGCAGCTTAGGGGGGGGCCGGTCCTACAATGAGCAGTTCTTC
CDR3aa: CASSLGGGRSYNEQFF

d_gene: .
v_gene: TRBV10-2
abundance: .
j_gene: TRBJ2-7
len: 13
CDR3nt: TGCGCCAGCAGCCGCGGGGTCCCCTACGAGCAGTACTTC
CDR3aa: CASSRGVPYEQYF

d_gene: TRBD2
v_gene: TRBV5-4
abundance: once
j_gene: TRBJ2-7
len: 16
CDR3nt: TGTGCCAGCAGCTCGGGGGGGGCAGGGTACCAGCTCGAGCAGTACTTC
CDR3aa: CASSSGGAGYQLEQYF

d_gene: .
v_gene: TRBV27
abundance: .
j_gene: TRBJ2-1
len: 12
CDR3nt: TGTGCCAGCAGTACCCTAAACAGTCGCCAGTTCTTC
CDR3aa: CASSTLNSRQFF

d_gene: TRBD1
v_gene: TRBV6-1
abundance: .
j_gene: TRBJ1-2
len: 15
CDR3nt: TGTGCCAGCAGCTATAGACAGGGCTCCCCCTATGGCTACACCTTC
CDR3aa: CASSYRQGSPYGYTF

d_gene: TRBD2
v_gene: TRBV2
abundance: .
j_gene: TRBJ2-2
len: 15
CDR3nt: TGTGCCAGCAGTGGGGGACTAGCGGCGGTAGGGGAGCTGTTTTTT
CDR3aa: CASSGGLAAVGELFF

d_gene: .
v_gene: TRBV28
abundance: .
j_gene: TRBJ2-1
len: 15
CDR3nt: TGTGCCAGCAGTTTAAGTCTATTAGGGCCAAATGAGCAGTTCTTC
CDR3aa: CASSLSLLGPNEQFF

d_gene: .
v_gene: TRBV7-2
abundance: .
j_gene: TRBJ2-4
len: 14
CDR3nt: TGTGCCAGCAGCCCGACTGAGGCCAAAAACATTCAGTACTTC
CDR3aa: CASSPTEAKNIQYF

d_gene: .
v_gene: TRBV30
abundance: .
j_gene: TRBJ2-1
len: 12
CDR3nt: TGTGCCTGGACTGAATCGTACAATGAGCAGTTCTTC
CDR3aa: CAWTESYNEQFF

d_gene: TRBD1
v_gene: TRBV7-2
abundance: .
j_gene: TRBJ2-7
len: 16
CDR3nt: TGTGCCAGCAGCTTAGGGAGGGCAGACAGGGGCTACGAGCAGTACTTC
CDR3aa: CASSLGRADRGYEQYF

d_gene: .
v_gene: TRBV28
abundance: .
j_gene: TRBJ2-1
len: 16
CDR3nt: TGTGCATGCGACGGTGGGGGGCCGGGGAGCACGAATGAGCAGTTCTTC
CDR3aa: CACDGGGPGSTNEQFF

d_gene: .
v_gene: TRBV7-2
abundance: .
j_gene: TRBJ2-7
len: 15
CDR3nt: TGTGCCAGCAGCCGGGCGGGACTTAGGAGCTACGAGCAGTACTTC
CDR3aa: CASSRAGLRSYEQYF

d_gene: .
v_gene: TRBV7-8
abundance: few
j_gene: TRBJ1-1
len: 13
CDR3nt: TGTGCCAGCAGCTTAAGCTGGAACACTGAAGCTTTCTTT
CDR3aa: CASSLSWNTEAFF

d_gene: TRBD1
v_gene: TRBV7-2
abundance: .
j_gene: TRBJ2-5
len: 14
CDR3nt: TGTGCCAGCAGCTTGACAGGGGGGCAAGAGACCCAGTACTTC
CDR3aa: CASSLTGGQETQYF

d_gene: TRBD1
v_gene: TRBV12-5
abundance: .
j_gene: TRBJ2-1
len: 16
CDR3nt: TGTGCTAGTGGATCAGAGCCGGGACAGGGTGTACATGAGCAGTTCTTC
CDR3aa: CASGSEPGQGVHEQFF

d_gene: TRBD1
v_gene: TRBV7-6
abundance: .
j_gene: TRBJ2-7
len: 15
CDR3nt: TGTGCCAGCAGCGCCCGACAGGGCCCGATCTACGAGCAGTACTTC
CDR3aa: CASSARQGPIYEQYF

d_gene: .
v_gene: TRBV28
abundance: .
j_gene: TRBJ2-3
len: 14
CDR3nt: TGTGCCTGGGGGGGGACAGGTGGCCCAGATACGCAGTATTTT
CDR3aa: CAWGGTGGPDTQYF

d_gene: .
v_gene: TRBV18
abundance: .
j_gene: TRBJ2-3
len: 17
CDR3nt: TGTGCCAGCTCACCACCGGGAGAGGCAGCGGTGACAGATACGCAGTATTTT
CDR3aa: CASSPPGEAAVTDTQYF

d_gene: TRBD2
v_gene: TRBV4-2
abundance: .
j_gene: TRBJ2-3
len: 16
CDR3nt: TGTGCCAGCAGCTGGGGACTAGCGGGGGTCACAGATACGCAGTATTTT
CDR3aa: CASSWGLAGVTDTQYF

d_gene: TRBD2
v_gene: TRBV27
abundance: .
j_gene: TRBJ2-7
len: 15
CDR3nt: TGTGCCAGCAGTTTAGTTAGCGGGGCGTATAGTGAGCAGTACTTC
CDR3aa: CASSLVSGAYSEQYF

d_gene: .
v_gene: TRBV2
abundance: .
j_gene: TRBJ2-4
len: 16
CDR3nt: TGTGCCAGCGAGGGACCTCCCGAGGGAGCCAAAAACATTCAGTACTTC
CDR3aa: CASEGPPEGAKNIQYF

d_gene: .
v_gene: TRBV7-2
abundance: .
j_gene: TRBJ1-5
len: 15
CDR3nt: TGTGCCAGCAGCCTAGGTGCGGGGTTAAAGACGCCCCAGCATTTT
CDR3aa: CASSLGAGLKTPQHF

d_gene: .
v_gene: TRBV10-1
abundance: .
j_gene: TRBJ2-7
len: 14
CDR3nt: TGCGCCAGCAGTCCTGGAACTACCCCGGGGGAGCAGTACTTC
CDR3aa: CASSPGTTPGEQYF

d_gene: .
v_gene: TRBV20-1
abundance: .
j_gene: TRBJ2-7
len: 11
CDR3nt: TGCAGTGCTAGCACCATGGGCGAGCAGTACTTC
CDR3aa: CSASTMGEQYF